The table lists the clone carrying this T cell receptor (beta chain) with a count of one. Its antigen is not known. Random-hexamer reverse transcription was applied to 0.5 to 1 ug RNA. TCRdb independently ran MiXCR on the immunoSEQ multiplex PCR reads; one entry per CDR3 protein. The profile shows approximately 230,000 distinct CDR3 sequences, roughly 95% of them singletons. The sample originates from a study of CD8 T cells in Susac syndrome. Trimming cost V 1 base and J 1 base, with 10 bases left between them. Germline V gene sequence: CDR1 SGHVS, CDR2 FNYEAQ. The CDR3 is 15 residues long. Study results and limitations: The study recognized that the number of individuals in its TCR sequencing and HLA analysis was relatively small.

The rearrangement links TRBV7-6 to TRBJ2-5, with D possibly TRBD2 on 5 matching bases. The TCR originated in a human donor with multiple sclerosis. Sequencing used CD4+ T cells from PBMCs. The CDR3 loop is CASSLGGVSQETQYF. The CDR3 nucleotides read TGTGCCAGCAGCTTAGGGGGAGTGTCCCAAGAGACCCAGTACTTC.